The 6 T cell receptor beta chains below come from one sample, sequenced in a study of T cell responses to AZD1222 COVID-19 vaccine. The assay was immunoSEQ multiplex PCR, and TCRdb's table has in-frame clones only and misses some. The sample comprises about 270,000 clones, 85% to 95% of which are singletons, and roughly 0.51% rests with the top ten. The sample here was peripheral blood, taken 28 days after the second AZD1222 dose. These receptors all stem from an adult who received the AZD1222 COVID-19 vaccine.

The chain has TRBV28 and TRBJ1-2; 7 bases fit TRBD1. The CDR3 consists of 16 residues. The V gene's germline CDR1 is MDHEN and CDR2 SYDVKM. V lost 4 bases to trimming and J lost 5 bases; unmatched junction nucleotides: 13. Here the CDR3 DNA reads TGTGCCAGCAGTTCGATCGGGACAGACCTTCCATATGGCTACACCTTC. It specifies CASSSIGTDLPYGYTF.

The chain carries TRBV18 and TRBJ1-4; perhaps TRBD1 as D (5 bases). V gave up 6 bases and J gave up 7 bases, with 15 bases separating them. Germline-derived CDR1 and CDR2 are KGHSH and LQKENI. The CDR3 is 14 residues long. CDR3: CASSRQGEGEKLFF. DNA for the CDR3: TGTGCCAGCTCTCGTCAGGGAGAAGGTGAAAAACTGTTTTTT.

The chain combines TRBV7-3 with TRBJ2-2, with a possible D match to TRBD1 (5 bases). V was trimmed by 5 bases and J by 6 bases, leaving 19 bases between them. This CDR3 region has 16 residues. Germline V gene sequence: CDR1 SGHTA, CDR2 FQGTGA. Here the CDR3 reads CASSLQGAMSPGELFF. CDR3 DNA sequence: TGTGCCAGCAGCCTCCAAGGGGCCATGAGTCCCGGGGAGCTGTTTTTT.

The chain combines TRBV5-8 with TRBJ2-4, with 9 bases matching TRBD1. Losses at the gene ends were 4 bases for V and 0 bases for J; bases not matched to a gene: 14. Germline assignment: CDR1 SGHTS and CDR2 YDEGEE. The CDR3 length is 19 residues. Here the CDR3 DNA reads TGTGCCAGCAGCCAGACAGGGGGGGCGGGGGTCGTAGCCAAAAACATTCAGTACTTC. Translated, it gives CASSQTGGAGVVAKNIQYF.

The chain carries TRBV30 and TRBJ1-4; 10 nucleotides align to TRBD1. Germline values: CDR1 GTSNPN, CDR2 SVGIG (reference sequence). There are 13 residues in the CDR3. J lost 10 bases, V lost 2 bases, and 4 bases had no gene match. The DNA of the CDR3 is TGTGCCTGGAGTAGGGGACAGGGGAGAAAACTGTTTTTT. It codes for CAWSRGQGRKLFF. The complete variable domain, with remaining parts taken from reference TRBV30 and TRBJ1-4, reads SQTIHQWPATLVQPVGSPLSLECTVEGTSNPNLYWYRQAAGRGLQLLFYSVGIGQISSEVPQNLSASRPQDRQFILSSKKLLLSDSGFYLCAWSRGQGRKLFFGSGTQLSVL.

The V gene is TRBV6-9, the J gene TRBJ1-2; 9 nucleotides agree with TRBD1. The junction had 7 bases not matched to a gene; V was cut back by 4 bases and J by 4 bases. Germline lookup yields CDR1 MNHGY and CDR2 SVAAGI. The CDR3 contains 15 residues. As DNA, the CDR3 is TGTGCCAGCAGTTCCCCCGACAGGGGGTCCTATGGCTACACCTTC. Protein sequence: CASSSPDRGSYGYTF.